One sample yielded the 8 T cell receptor beta chains listed below, sequenced in a study of T-cell reconstitution after alpha-beta-depleted transplantation in children. A library of TCRbeta sequences, prepared with unique molecular identifiers, was generated. MiXCR, run by TCRdb on the PCR reads, gives a single entry per CDR3 protein. The data contain a few hundred thousand distinct CDR3 sequences, around 27% of them singletons. The sequenced sample was PBMCs, obtained before TCRalphabeta/CD19-depleted stem cell transplant. The receptors originated from a boy in the first two years of life with Wiskott-Aldrich syndrome, due to receive a stem cell transplant.

This chain links TRBV5-5 with TRBJ2-1; 7 positions match TRBD2. J lost 7 bases, V lost 2 bases, and 9 bases had no gene match. CDR3 length: 15 residues. CDR1 and CDR2 (germline): SGHKS, YYEKEE (reference sequence). The chain's CDR3 is CASSFTRGSSNEQFF. As DNA, the CDR3 is TGTGCCAGCAGCTTCACCCGCGGGAGTTCAAATGAGCAGTTCTTC.

The rearrangement links TRBV4-2 to TRBJ2-1; the match to TRBD2 covers 12 bases. Germline CDR1 LGHNA, CDR2 YNFKEQ. Trimming took 0 bases from V and 6 from J; bases not matched to a gene: 3. The CDR3 runs to 16 residues. CDR3 sequence: CASSQDWTSGTNEQFF. The CDR3, as DNA: TGTGCCAGCAGCCAAGATTGGACTAGCGGGACCAATGAGCAGTTCTTC.

CDR3 DNA sequence: TGCAGTGCTAGAGATACTAGTAGAACCTACAATGAGCAGTTCTTC. This codes for CSARDTSRTYNEQFF. The genes are TRBV20-1 and TRBJ2-1; D is possibly TRBD2 (5 bases). Germline loops: CDR1 DFQATT, CDR2 SNEGSKA (reference sequence). This CDR3 contains 15 residues. V was pared by 0 bases and J by 2 bases, with 11 bases between.

The table lists this clonotype with a few counts. The chain combines TRBV5-1 with TRBJ2-7, with TRBD1 matching over 9 bases. CDR1 is SGHRS, CDR2 YFSETQ, per germline. This CDR3 has 15 amino acids. V dropped 3 bases and J dropped 2; count of bases not matched to a gene: 6. The CDR3 here is CASSSPGQGTYEQYF. The CDR3 DNA reads TGCGCCAGCAGCTCCCCCGGACAGGGGACCTACGAGCAGTACTTC.

In its sample, this clonotype was seen a few times. The chain has TRBV7-9 and TRBJ2-4; D not resolved. Trimming removed 2 bases at V and 5 bases at J, with 10 bases between. The CDR3 contains 14 residues. From germline, CDR1 is SEHNR and CDR2 FQNEAQ (reference sequence). This CDR3 reads CASSLLSGQNIQYF. CDR3 DNA: TGTGCCAGCAGCTTATTATCGGGTCAAAACATTCAGTACTTC.

This clonotype turned up a few times. This chain joins TRBV15 and TRBJ2-7, with 8 nucleotides matching TRBD2. The length of the CDR3 is 13 residues. The junction had 1 base not matched to a gene; V was cut back by 5 bases and J by 1 base. The germline CDR1 and CDR2 sequences are LNHNV and YYDKDF (reference sequence). CDR3 DNA: TGTGCCACCAGCCGACTAGCGTCCTACGAGCAGTACTTC. It is translated as CATSRLASYEQYF.

The chain carries TRBV28 and TRBJ2-7; D gene uncertain. Germline V gives CDR1 MDHEN, CDR2 SYDVKM. The CDR3 runs 12 residues. Trimming took off 3 bases at V and 4 bases at J, with 7 bases between the two ends. CDR3: CASSFFRYEQYF. CDR3 in DNA: TGTGCCAGCAGTTTTTTTAGGTACGAGCAGTACTTC.

This chain links TRBV12-3 or TRBV12-4 with TRBJ1-5; 7 nucleotides match TRBD1. The CDR3 length is 16 residues. V lost 3 bases and J lost 5; bases outside the gene matches: 10. This CDR3 is CASSFSNRGADQPQHF. The CDR3 DNA follows: TGTGCCAGCAGTTTTTCGAACAGGGGAGCTGATCAGCCCCAGCATTTT.